This T cell receptor beta chain came from a study of T-cell reconstitution after alpha-beta-depleted transplantation in children. The study, taken as a whole, reports: Recipient T cells and thymic progenitors that survived were the source of the high TCRbeta diversity seen at day 60 in some patients. In patients about two months after transplant, alpha-beta T cells reportedly arose from several hundred expanded graft clones. From newly produced T cells came most of the T-cell counts and diversity one year after transplant.

TCRbeta library preparation incorporated unique molecular identifiers. TCRdb re-derived calls from the PCR reads in MiXCR, one entry per CDR3 protein. The data show 220,000 or so distinct CDR3 sequences, roughly 8% seen once. This clonotype appeared many times. Its antigen remains unknown. The CDR3 sequence is 14 residues long. Deletions cut 2 bases from V and 4 bases from J, with 12 bases between. Germline values: CDR1 KGHSH, CDR2 LQKENI. Here the sequenced sample was PBMCs, mostly from graft donor cells, taken 180 days after TCRalphabeta/CD19-depleted stem cell transplant. The origin of this receptor is a male patient aged 10 to 17 who had a stem cell transplant for acute lymphoblastic leukemia, so the T cells may come from the graft donor. The chain recombines TRBV18 with TRBJ2-7; weak D call: TRBD1 (5 bases). CDR3 nucleotide sequence: TGTGCCAGCTCACCAAGCACAGGCCAATACGAGCAGTACTTC. This translates into CASSPSTGQYEQYF.